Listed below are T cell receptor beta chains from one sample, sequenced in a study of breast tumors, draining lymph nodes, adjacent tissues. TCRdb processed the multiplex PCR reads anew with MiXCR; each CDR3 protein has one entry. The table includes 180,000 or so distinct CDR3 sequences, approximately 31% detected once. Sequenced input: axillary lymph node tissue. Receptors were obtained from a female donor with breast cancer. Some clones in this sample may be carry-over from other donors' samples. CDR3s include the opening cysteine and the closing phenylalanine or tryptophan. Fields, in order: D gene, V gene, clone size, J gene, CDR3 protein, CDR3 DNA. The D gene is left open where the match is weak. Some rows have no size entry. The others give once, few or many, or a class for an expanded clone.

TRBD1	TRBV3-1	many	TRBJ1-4	CASSRYRGRNEKLFF	TGTGCCAGCAGCCGATACAGGGGTCGTAACGAAAAACTGTTTTTT
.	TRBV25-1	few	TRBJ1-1	CASSDVFQVGNTEAFF	TGTGCCAGCAGTGACGTATTTCAGGTCGGAAACACTGAAGCTTTCTTT
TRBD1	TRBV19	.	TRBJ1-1	CASSINMGDSLTSYTEAFF	TGTGCCAGTAGTATAAATATGGGGGACAGTCTCACTTCTTACACTGAAGCTTTCTTT
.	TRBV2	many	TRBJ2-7	CASGPSSYEQYF	TGTGCCAGCGGACCCAGCTCCTACGAGCAGTACTTC
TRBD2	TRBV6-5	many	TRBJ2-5	CASRGSSGGIQYF	TGTGCCAGCCGCGGAAGTAGCGGGGGTATCCAGTACTTC
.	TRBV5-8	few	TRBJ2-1	CASSRGASSYNEQFF	TGTGCCAGCAGTCGGGGGGCCAGCTCCTACAATGAGCAGTTCTTC
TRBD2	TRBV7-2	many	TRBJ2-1	CASSHSGPGGHNEQFF	TGTGCCAGCAGCCATTCCGGTCCGGGAGGTCACAATGAGCAGTTCTTC
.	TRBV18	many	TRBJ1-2	CASSPGGYGYTF	TGTGCCAGCTCACCAGGGGGCTATGGCTACACCTTC
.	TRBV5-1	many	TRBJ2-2	CASRAGTQGTGELFF	TGCGCCAGCAGAGCCGGGACTCAGGGCACCGGGGAGCTGTTTTTT
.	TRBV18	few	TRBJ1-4	CASSPPDGPEKLFF	TGTGCCAGCTCACCACCCGACGGCCCTGAAAAACTGTTTTTT
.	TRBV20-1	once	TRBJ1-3	CSARDYPWAGDYGYTIYF	TGCAGTGCTAGAGATTATCCCTGGGCAGGGGACTATGGCTACACCATATATTTT
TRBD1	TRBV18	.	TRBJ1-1	CASSPQGARDTEAFF	TGTGCCAGCTCACCACAGGGGGCGCGGGACACTGAAGCTTTCTTT
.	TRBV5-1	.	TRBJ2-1	CASSPIEGRNEQFF	TGCGCCAGCAGCCCGATTGAGGGTAGAAATGAGCAGTTCTTC
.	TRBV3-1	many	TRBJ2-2	CASSSKGQPGELFF	TGTGCCAGCAGCTCAAAGGGTCAGCCCGGGGAGCTGTTTTTT